These T cell receptor beta chains were read from a single sample in a study of cytomegalovirus exposure and HLA in healthy donors. The assay was immunoSEQ multiplex PCR, and TCRdb's table has in-frame clones only and misses some. The table lists over 30,000 clones, with roughly 3.5% in the top ten. Sequenced sample: PBMCs. The receptors come from a man aged 40-49 years in good health and CMV-seronegative. The CDR3 runs from the conserved cysteine through the conserved F or W. Each record gives: CDR3 length, clone size, D gene, V gene, J gene, CDR3 protein. The D gene is left open where the match is weak. Expanded clones are given a class, and other clones once, few, many or no size at all.

15	.	TRBD2	TRBV6-4	TRBJ2-1	CASSDGLAGNNEQFF
15	.	.	TRBV5-1	TRBJ2-5	CASSLTLGIQETQYF
14	.	.	TRBV6-5	TRBJ1-2	CASSLSGTNYGYAF
14	.	TRBD1	TRBV29-1	TRBJ1-1	CSVKQGAEGTEAFF
16	.	TRBD2	TRBV18	TRBJ2-7	CASSPKGTSGPYEQYF
15	.	TRBD2	TRBV6-6	TRBJ2-7	CASSPLAGALAEQYF
14	.	.	TRBV30	TRBJ2-3	CAWSIGGGTDTQYF
15	.	.	TRBV7-7	TRBJ2-7	CASSLRGGGGYEQYF
12	.	TRBD1	TRBV5-1	TRBJ1-2	CASSSGGYGYTF
15	medium-sized	.	TRBV11-1	TRBJ2-1	CASSLGAPYGNEQFF
9	.	.	TRBV20-1	TRBJ1-2	CSAVYGYTF
16	.	TRBD1	TRBV5-4	TRBJ2-2	CASSLGLQGDTGELFF
15	.	.	TRBV19	TRBJ2-5	CASSDRGDFQETQYF
14	.	.	TRBV9	TRBJ2-7	CASSGTPSTYEQYF
15	.	TRBD2	TRBV19	TRBJ2-1	CASSIGGRVINEQFF
15	.	.	TRBV29-1	TRBJ2-7	CSVVGPGLSAYEQYF
15	.	.	TRBV28	TRBJ1-5	CASSLGGPPHQPQHF
16	.	TRBD2	TRBV4-2	TRBJ2-3	CASSQGSGRGSDTQYF
16	.	.	TRBV30	TRBJ1-2	CAWSYSPRAISYGYTF
14	.	TRBD2	TRBV29-1	TRBJ2-7	CSVEGLAAFYEQYF
15	.	TRBD1	TRBV10-3	TRBJ1-2	CAISEPTDRGKGYTF
13	.	TRBD2	TRBV7-3	TRBJ2-2	CASRAGVAGELFF
14	.	.	TRBV11-3	TRBJ1-4	CASSLGPTNEKLFF
12	.	TRBD1	TRBV30	TRBJ1-2	CAWGDRDSGYTF
17	.	TRBD2	TRBV5-1	TRBJ2-7	CASSWGTSGGSSYEQYF
14	.	.	TRBV30	TRBJ1-2	CAWSEQENYYGYTF
16	.	TRBD1	TRBV4-2	TRBJ2-7	CASSQEDRESAYEQYF
12	.	TRBD2	TRBV30	TRBJ2-7	CAWRTSSYEQYF
12	.	.	TRBV4-3	TRBJ2-1	CASSAGRGEQFF
11	.	.	TRBV11-2	TRBJ2-5	CASSNGETQYF
17	.	.	TRBV4-3	TRBJ2-1	CASSQWRGEGSYNEQFF
15	.	TRBD1	TRBV19	TRBJ1-4	CASSIELGQNEKLFF
13	.	.	TRBV10-3	TRBJ1-2	CAISDPGVYGYTF
13	.	.	TRBV6-6	TRBJ1-1	CASSYSTGRGAFF
16	.	TRBD1	TRBV9	TRBJ2-1	CASSAPGTGFRNEQFF
15	.	.	TRBV7-9	TRBJ2-2	CASSVVTINTGELFF
14	.	.	TRBV4-1	TRBJ2-6	CASSHSSGANVLTF
14	.	.	TRBV7-2	TRBJ1-2	CASSPTKGGYGYTF
15	.	TRBD2	TRBV27	TRBJ2-3	CASGRASGNTDTQYF
16	.	TRBD2	TRBV27	TRBJ2-7	CASRRPGLEAPYEQYF
15	.	TRBD2	TRBV5-1	TRBJ2-3	CASSLMAGEADTQYF
15	.	.	TRBV7-2	TRBJ1-5	CASSFSRVPNQPQHF
15	.	.	TRBV6-1	TRBJ1-5	CASSEVGQQNQPQHF
13	.	.	TRBV30	TRBJ1-5	CAWGAVGNQPQHF
11	.	TRBD1	TRBV6-5	TRBJ1-2	CASMTGGGYTF
15	.	TRBD1	TRBV5-1	TRBJ2-1	CASSLESQGSDEQFF
16	.	TRBD1	TRBV27	TRBJ2-1	CASSSSGTVHYNEQFF
15	.	.	TRBV5-1	TRBJ1-1	CASSFDGQLNTEAFF
16	.	TRBD1	TRBV5-1	TRBJ1-1	CASSSRQGPLDTEAFF